This T cell receptor beta chain came from a study of blood T cell repertoires in COVID-19. Only in-frame clones appear in the TCRdb table, and some are missing; sequencing was by immunoSEQ multiplex PCR. In the table there are a few hundred thousand clones, approximately 88% of which are singletons. V was clipped by 7 bases and J by 4 bases, with 11 bases between them. The CDR3 is 13 residues long. The chain employs TRBV12-3 or TRBV12-4 and TRBJ1-3; tentatively, D is TRBD1 (5 bases). This TCR was sampled from a woman between 45 and 60 years old with COVID-19, enrolled during active disease. The source material was peripheral blood. The CDR3 coding sequence is TGTGCCAGCACCAAGACAGAAGGAAACACCATATATTTT. It codes for CASTKTEGNTIYF.